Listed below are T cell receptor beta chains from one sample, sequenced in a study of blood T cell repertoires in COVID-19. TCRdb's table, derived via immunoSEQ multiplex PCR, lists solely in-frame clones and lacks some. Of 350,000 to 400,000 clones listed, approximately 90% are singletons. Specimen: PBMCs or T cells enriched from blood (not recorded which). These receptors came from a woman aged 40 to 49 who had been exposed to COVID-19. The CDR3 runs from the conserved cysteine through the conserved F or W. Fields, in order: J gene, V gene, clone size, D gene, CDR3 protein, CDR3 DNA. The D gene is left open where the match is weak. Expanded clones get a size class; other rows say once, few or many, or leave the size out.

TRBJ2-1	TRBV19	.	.	CASSMGATSYNEQFF	TGTGCCAGTAGTATGGGGGCGACTTCCTACAATGAGCAGTTCTTC
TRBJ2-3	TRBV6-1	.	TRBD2	CASSELLAGGADTQYF	TGTGCCAGCAGTGAACTCCTAGCGGGGGGGGCAGATACGCAGTATTTT
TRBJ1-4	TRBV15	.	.	CATSRAGAGNEKLFF	TGTGCCACCAGCAGAGCGGGAGCCGGGAATGAAAAACTGTTTTTT
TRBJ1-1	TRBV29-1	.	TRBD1	CSVVGTGENTEAFF	TGCAGCGTTGTGGGCACAGGGGAGAACACTGAAGCTTTCTTT
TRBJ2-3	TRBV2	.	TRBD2	CASSARTSGYTDTQYF	TGTGCCAGCAGCGCCCGGACTAGCGGGTACACAGATACGCAGTATTTT
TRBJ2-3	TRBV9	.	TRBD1	CASSTRQGEGGTDTQYF	TGTGCCAGCAGCACCCGACAGGGGGAAGGAGGAACAGATACGCAGTATTTT
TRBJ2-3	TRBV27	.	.	CASSLEGQTTQYF	TGTGCCAGCAGTTTAGAGGGTCAGACCACGCAGTATTTT
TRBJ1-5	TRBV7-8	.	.	CASSARLPRSDQPQHF	TGTGCCAGCAGCGCAAGGCTCCCTAGGAGTGACCAGCCCCAGCATTTT
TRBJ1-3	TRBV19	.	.	CASSIAYGGGNTIYF	TGTGCCAGTAGTATAGCATACGGCGGAGGAAACACCATATATTTT
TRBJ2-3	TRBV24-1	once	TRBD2	CATSDNKGRADTQYF	TGTGCCACCAGTGATAATAAGGGGAGGGCAGATACGCAGTATTTT
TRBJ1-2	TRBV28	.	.	CASSLDPTAYGYTF	TGTGCCAGCAGTTTAGACCCGACTGCCTATGGCTACACCTTC
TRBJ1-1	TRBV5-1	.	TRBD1	CASSLGDSLNTEAFF	TGCGCCAGCAGCTTGGGGGACAGTTTGAACACTGAAGCTTTCTTT
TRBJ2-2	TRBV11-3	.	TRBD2	CASSLRLAGAPTGELFF	TGTGCCAGCAGCTTACGACTAGCGGGAGCACCCACCGGGGAGCTGTTTTTT
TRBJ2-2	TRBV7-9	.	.	CASSLQGSAGELFF	TGTGCCAGCAGCTTACAGGGTTCGGCCGGGGAGCTGTTTTTT
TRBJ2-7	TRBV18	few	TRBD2	CASSPRLAGSSYEQYF	TGTGCCAGCTCACCAAGACTAGCGGGGAGCTCCTACGAGCAGTACTTC
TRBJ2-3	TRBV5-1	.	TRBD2	CASRRSEGLLTDTQYF	TGCGCCAGCAGACGGTCCGAGGGACTACTCACAGATACGCAGTATTTT